These 13 T cell receptor beta chains came from one sample sequenced in a study of blood T cell repertoires in COVID-19 (TCRdb year 2020). The library relied on the immunoSEQ multiplex PCR assay. The table comes from immuneACCESS by way of TCRdb, which keeps in-frame sequences with V and J called. Part of the clones is missing from these tables; in studies checked, under half for an unresolved V gene and the rest for unknown reasons. The sample has 25,000 to 35,000 clones on record, 70% to 90% of them singletons. Jointly, the top ten make up around 0.55% of the sample. The sample consisted of peripheral blood. These receptors were obtained from a woman aged 40 to 49 with active or convalescent COVID-19.

The rearrangement links TRBV6-4 to TRBJ2-2; D is unresolved. The V and J ends lost 5 bases and 2 bases respectively, with 15 bases between them. The CDR3 covers 16 residues. Germline V gene data show CDR1 as MRHNA and CDR2 as SNTAGT. Here the CDR3 DNA reads TGTGCCAGCAGTCGAGTGTACTCTCCCAACACCGGGGAGCTGTTTTTT. Translating gives CASSRVYSPNTGELFF.

The chain couples TRBV10-2 to TRBJ1-1; D not resolved. V lost 9 bases and J lost 4, with 21 bases in between. The CDR3 consists of 15 residues. Germline V gene lookup returns CDR1 WSHSY and CDR2 SAAADI. The DNA of the CDR3 is TGCGCCAGTTCGTTAGACCCGGCTCGGGGCACTGAAGCTTTCTTT. Translating gives CASSLDPARGTEAFF.

The V gene is TRBV5-1, the J gene TRBJ1-4, with D possibly being TRBD1 (5 bases). Trimming removed 5 bases from V and 7 bases from J, with 15 bases in between. CDR3 length: 14 residues. Germline CDR1 and CDR2: SGHRS and YFSETQ. The CDR3 reads CASRLGPGGEKLFF. Here the CDR3 DNA reads TGCGCCAGCAGACTCGGCCCGGGGGGTGAAAAACTGTTTTTT.

The chain employs TRBV30 and TRBJ2-5, with 11 bases matching TRBD2. Germline V CDR1 and CDR2: GTSNPN, SVGIG (reference sequence). The CDR3 length is 14 residues. V was clipped by 3 bases and J by 4 bases; unmatched bases: 4. The CDR3 protein is CAWRLAGAPETQYF. For the CDR3, the DNA is TGTGCCTGGAGACTAGCGGGGGCCCCAGAGACCCAGTACTTC.

This chain links TRBV5-1 with TRBJ2-7; 7 nucleotides agree with TRBD1. This CDR3 is built from 14 residues. The trim removed 0 bases at V and 2 bases at J, leaving 2 bases unmatched. The germline gives CDR1 SGHRS, CDR2 YFSETQ. CDR3 bases: TGCGCCAGCAGCTTGGACAGGGGTGCCTACGAGCAGTACTTC. Protein product: CASSLDRGAYEQYF. Supplemented by reference TRBV5-1 and TRBJ2-7, the full variable domain reads KAGVTQTPRYLIKTRGQQVTLSCSPISGHRSVSWYQQTPGQGLQFLFEYFSETQRNKGNFPGRFSGRQFSNSRSEMNVSTLELGDSALYLCASSLDRGAYEQYFGPGTRLTVT.

The chain combines TRBV7-8 with TRBJ2-1; 7 bases match TRBD1. Germline V gives CDR1 SGHVS, CDR2 FQNEAQ. CDR3 size: 11 residues. V was clipped by 5 bases and J by 14 bases; unmatched bases: 6. This CDR3 reads CASSLRDSKFF. The DNA of the CDR3 is TGTGCCAGCAGCCTCCGGGACAGTAAGTTCTTC.

The chain recombines TRBV7-9 with TRBJ2-7; 7 bases line up with TRBD1. In germline, CDR1 is SEHNR, CDR2 FQNEAQ (reference sequence). The V segment lost 5 bases and the J segment 9 bases; nucleotides outside the gene matches: 13. The CDR3 is 14 amino acids. DNA of the CDR3: TGTGCCAGCAGCCCCACAGGGGCCCGGGGTTGGCAGTACTTC. As protein: CASSPTGARGWQYF.

The chain links TRBV4-1 to TRBJ1-1; D might be TRBD1 (6 bases). The germline V gene has CDR1 MGHRA and CDR2 YSYEKL. V lost 2 bases and J 7 bases, leaving 17 bases between the germline ends. The CDR3 sequence is 15 residues long. DNA for the CDR3: TGCGCCAGCAGCCAACCCACCGTAGGACAGTTTGAAGCTTTCTTT. The encoded protein is CASSQPTVGQFEAFF.

This chain uses TRBV18 with TRBJ1-2; TRBD1 agrees at 7 bases. With 3 bases clipped from V and 4 bases from J, the junction kept 11 bases outside the gene matches. The CDR3 loop spans 16 amino acids. CDR1 is KGHSH and CDR2 is LQKENI in the germline V gene. CDR3 residues: CASSPQNDGTVYGYTF. Here the CDR3 DNA reads TGTGCCAGCTCACCCCAAAACGACGGGACAGTCTATGGCTACACCTTC.

The V gene is TRBV5-1, the J gene TRBJ2-5, with D possibly being TRBD1 (5 bases). CDR3 length equals 14 residues. V lost 0 bases and J 5 bases, leaving 11 bases between the germline ends. Germline CDR1 SGHRS, CDR2 YFSETQ. CDR3 DNA sequence: TGCGCCAGCAGCTTGGGGCAGGGCGGCGAGACCCAGTACTTC. Protein: CASSLGQGGETQYF.

This clone occurred once. The V call is TRBV12-3 or TRBV12-4, the J call TRBJ1-2; 8 positions agree with TRBD1. J gave up 8 bases and V 6 bases, and 8 bases lay outside the gene matches. CDR3 size: 13 residues. As DNA, the CDR3 is TGTGCCAGCAGCCAGGACAGGGTCGGAGGCTACACCTTC. It specifies CASSQDRVGGYTF.

This clone was seen just once. The chain links TRBV6-2 or TRBV6-3 to TRBJ2-1; D might be TRBD2 (7 bases). The CDR3 is made up of 18 amino acids. The V gene's germline CDR1 is MNHEY and CDR2 SVGEGT. V was trimmed by 2 bases and J by 9 bases, leaving 26 bases between them. CDR3 sequence reads: CASSYGLRAGASEGEQFF. DNA of the CDR3: TGTGCCAGCAGTTACGGCTTGAGGGCGGGGGCTTCCGAGGGTGAGCAGTTCTTC.

V is TRBV28 and J is TRBJ2-6; D may be TRBD1 (6 bases). The CDR3 covers 17 residues. V dropped 4 bases and J dropped 0 bases, with 13 bases sitting between them. Germline CDR1 MDHEN, CDR2 SYDVKM. In DNA form, the CDR3 reads TGTGCCAGCAGTTCCCACGGACAGTCCTCTGGGGCCAACGTCCTGACTTTC. This gives the protein CASSSHGQSSGANVLTF.